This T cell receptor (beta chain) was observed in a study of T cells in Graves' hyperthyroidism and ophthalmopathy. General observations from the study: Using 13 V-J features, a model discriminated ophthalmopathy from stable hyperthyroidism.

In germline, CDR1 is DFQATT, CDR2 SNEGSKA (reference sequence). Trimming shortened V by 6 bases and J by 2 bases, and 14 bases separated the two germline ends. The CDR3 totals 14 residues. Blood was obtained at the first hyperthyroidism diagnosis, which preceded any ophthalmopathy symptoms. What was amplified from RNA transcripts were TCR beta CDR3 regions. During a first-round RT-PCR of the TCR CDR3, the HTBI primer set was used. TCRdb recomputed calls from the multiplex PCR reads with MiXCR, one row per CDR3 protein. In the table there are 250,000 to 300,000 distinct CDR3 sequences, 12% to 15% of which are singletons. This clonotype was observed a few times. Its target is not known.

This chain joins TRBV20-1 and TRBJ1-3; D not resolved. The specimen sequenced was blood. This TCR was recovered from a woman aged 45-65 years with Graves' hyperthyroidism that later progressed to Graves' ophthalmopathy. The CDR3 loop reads CSAASGGTGNTIYF. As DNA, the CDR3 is TGCAGTGCCGCCTCCGGTGGGACTGGAAACACCATATATTTT.